This T cell receptor (beta chain) was obtained from a study of cytomegalovirus exposure and HLA in healthy donors. Study details: Approximately 180 million T cells yielded 100 million or so unique TCR beta sequences in earlier analysis. Study results and caveats: Later on, analysis showed that most CMV-associated TCR beta chains appeared to be HLA-restricted.

As regards this clone: Its antigen is undetermined.

With 60 Vbeta and 13 Jbeta primers, the PCR was carried out. Some clones are missing from TCRdb's copy, which holds only in-frame ones; the method was immunoSEQ multiplex PCR. The sample has roughly 120,000 clones, 65% to 80% seen once. The CDR3 consists of 14 residues. CDR1 ENHRY and CDR2 SYGVKD come from the germline V gene. The ends lost 3 bases at V and 6 bases at J; junction bases unmatched: 4. The V call is TRBV10-3, the J call TRBJ2-3, with TRBD2 matching over 9 bases. The sequenced sample was PBMCs. The clonotype originates from a man aged 25 to 40 in good health and CMV-seropositive. The CDR3 sequence is CAISEGTSRDTQYF. For the CDR3, the DNA is TGTGCCATCAGTGAAGGGACTAGCAGGGATACGCAGTATTTT.